These T cell receptor beta chains were read from a single sample in a study of breast tumors, draining lymph nodes, adjacent tissues. TCRdb passed the multiplex PCR reads through MiXCR, listing each CDR3 protein once. The table lists about 100,000 distinct CDR3 sequences, around 20% of them singletons, with approximately 1.3% in the top ten. The sample comprised axillary lymph node tissue. Source of these receptors: a female donor with breast cancer. Some clones in this sample may be carry-over from other donors' samples. CDR3s include the opening cysteine and the closing phenylalanine or tryptophan. The order of the fields is clone size, V gene, D gene, J gene, CDR3 protein, CDR3 DNA. D genes are given only for firm matches. Expanded clones get a size class; other rows say once, few or many, or leave the size out.

clone size: .; V gene: TRBV13; D gene: TRBD2; J gene: TRBJ2-1; CDR3 protein: CASRGGEAVPYNEQFF; CDR3 DNA: TGTGCCAGCAGGGGGGGGGAGGCTGTCCCCTACAATGAGCAGTTCTTC
clone size: .; V gene: TRBV29-1; D gene: .; J gene: TRBJ1-3; CDR3 protein: CSVDSGSGNTIYF; CDR3 DNA: TGCAGCGTTGATTCGGGGTCTGGAAACACCATATATTTT
clone size: many; V gene: TRBV9; D gene: TRBD1; J gene: TRBJ2-7; CDR3 protein: CASSLGTGRESGEQYF; CDR3 DNA: TGTGCCAGCAGCCTAGGGACAGGGCGAGAGTCGGGCGAGCAGTACTTC
clone size: .; V gene: TRBV18; D gene: .; J gene: TRBJ1-2; CDR3 protein: CASSAGTTNYGYTF; CDR3 DNA: TGTGCCAGCTCCGCCGGGACAACAAACTATGGCTACACCTTC
clone size: many; V gene: TRBV2; D gene: .; J gene: TRBJ2-7; CDR3 protein: CASSEGRGVYEQYF; CDR3 DNA: TGTGCCAGCAGTGAAGGGAGAGGGGTATACGAGCAGTACTTC
clone size: many; V gene: TRBV7-7; D gene: .; J gene: TRBJ2-3; CDR3 protein: CASSLSDTDTQYF; CDR3 DNA: TGTGCTAGCAGCTTATCGGACACAGATACGCAGTATTTT
clone size: many; V gene: TRBV7-9; D gene: TRBD2; J gene: TRBJ2-1; CDR3 protein: CASSLGVGGSGNEQFF; CDR3 DNA: TGTGCCAGCAGCTTAGGGGTCGGCGGGAGCGGCAATGAGCAGTTCTTC
clone size: .; V gene: TRBV16; D gene: .; J gene: TRBJ2-1; CDR3 protein: CASSQSLGNEQFF; CDR3 DNA: TGTGCCAGCAGCCAATCGTTAGGGAATGAGCAGTTCTTC
clone size: many; V gene: TRBV11-2; D gene: .; J gene: TRBJ1-4; CDR3 protein: CASSPNGDEKLFF; CDR3 DNA: TGTGCCAGCAGCCCAAATGGGGATGAAAAACTGTTTTTT
clone size: many; V gene: TRBV10-1; D gene: .; J gene: TRBJ2-3; CDR3 protein: CASSVTSYTDTQYF; CDR3 DNA: TGCGCCAGCAGTGTAACCTCTTACACAGATACGCAGTATTTT
clone size: .; V gene: TRBV27; D gene: TRBD2; J gene: TRBJ2-3; CDR3 protein: CASSSHGEGIDTQYF; CDR3 DNA: TGTGCCAGCAGTTCCCACGGGGAGGGTATAGATACGCAGTATTTT
clone size: many; V gene: TRBV12-3/TRBV12-4; D gene: TRBD1; J gene: TRBJ1-6; CDR3 protein: CASSRDRGSPLHF; CDR3 DNA: TGTGCCAGCAGCCGGGACAGGGGTTCACCCCTCCACTTT
clone size: many; V gene: TRBV11-2; D gene: .; J gene: TRBJ1-2; CDR3 protein: CASSLDRGSRLGYTF; CDR3 DNA: TGTGCCAGCAGCTTAGATCGGGGATCCCGTCTAGGCTACACCTTC
clone size: many; V gene: TRBV20-1; D gene: TRBD1; J gene: TRBJ2-5; CDR3 protein: CSAPQGALQETQYF; CDR3 DNA: TGCAGTGCGCCTCAGGGGGCCCTCCAAGAGACCCAGTACTTC
clone size: many; V gene: TRBV6-5; D gene: .; J gene: TRBJ2-7; CDR3 protein: CASARSQNEQYF; CDR3 DNA: TGTGCCAGCGCCCGAAGCCAAAACGAGCAGTACTTC
clone size: .; V gene: TRBV4-1; D gene: .; J gene: TRBJ1-5; CDR3 protein: CASSQDLTRNQPQHF; CDR3 DNA: TGCGCCAGCAGCCAAGATCTGACGCGCAATCAGCCCCAGCATTTT
clone size: few; V gene: TRBV13; D gene: TRBD1; J gene: TRBJ2-3; CDR3 protein: CASSQPGQGADTQYF; CDR3 DNA: TGTGCCAGCAGCCAACCGGGACAGGGGGCAGATACGCAGTATTTT
clone size: many; V gene: TRBV20-1; D gene: .; J gene: TRBJ2-5; CDR3 protein: CSLSLGGEETQYF; CDR3 DNA: TGCAGTCTCTCCCTGGGGGGAGAGGAGACCCAGTACTTC
clone size: .; V gene: TRBV6-2/TRBV6-3; D gene: .; J gene: TRBJ1-1; CDR3 protein: CASSYDSAALQEKAFF; CDR3 DNA: TGTGCCAGCAGTTACGATTCGGCTGCCCTCCAGGAGAAAGCTTTCTTT
clone size: few; V gene: TRBV28; D gene: .; J gene: TRBJ1-2; CDR3 protein: CASSPGVLYGYTF; CDR3 DNA: TGTGCCAGTTCTCCAGGGGTGCTCTATGGCTACACCTTC
clone size: many; V gene: TRBV18; D gene: .; J gene: TRBJ2-5; CDR3 protein: CASSPVLQETQYF; CDR3 DNA: TGTGCCAGTTCACCAGTGTTGCAAGAGACCCAGTACTTC
clone size: many; V gene: TRBV6-1; D gene: .; J gene: TRBJ2-5; CDR3 protein: CASSRQVRETQYF; CDR3 DNA: TGTGCCAGCAGTCGACAGGTGAGGGAGACCCAGTACTTC
clone size: many; V gene: TRBV7-2; D gene: .; J gene: TRBJ1-5; CDR3 protein: CASSLVSGKEQPQHF; CDR3 DNA: TGTGCCAGCAGCTTAGTCTCGGGAAAAGAGCAGCCCCAGCATTTT
clone size: many; V gene: TRBV7-9; D gene: .; J gene: TRBJ2-5; CDR3 protein: CASSRKKGLFQIETQYF; CDR3 DNA: TGTGCCAGCAGCCGGAAAAAGGGTCTCTTCCAAATAGAGACCCAGTACTTC
clone size: many; V gene: TRBV9; D gene: .; J gene: TRBJ1-2; CDR3 protein: CASSPDGGNYGYTF; CDR3 DNA: TGTGCCAGCAGCCCAGACGGGGGGAACTATGGCTACACCTTC
clone size: many; V gene: TRBV24-1; D gene: .; J gene: TRBJ2-3; CDR3 protein: CATSGSASNTQYF; CDR3 DNA: TGTGCCACCAGTGGGTCGGCGTCGAATACGCAGTATTTT
clone size: once; V gene: TRBV27; D gene: .; J gene: TRBJ2-5; CDR3 protein: CASSVSPRGPEETQYF; CDR3 DNA: TGTGCCAGCAGCGTAAGTCCCAGGGGCCCGGAAGAGACCCAGTACTTC
clone size: many; V gene: TRBV7-9; D gene: .; J gene: TRBJ2-7; CDR3 protein: CASSLPGQSYEQYF; CDR3 DNA: TGTGCCAGCAGCTTACCAGGACAGTCCTACGAGCAGTACTTC
clone size: .; V gene: TRBV15; D gene: .; J gene: TRBJ2-3; CDR3 protein: CATSRVDGGTDTQYF; CDR3 DNA: TGTGCCACCAGCAGAGTTGACGGAGGCACAGATACGCAGTATTTT
clone size: many; V gene: TRBV19; D gene: TRBD2; J gene: TRBJ2-1; CDR3 protein: CASSTRGNEQFF; CDR3 DNA: TGTGCCAGTAGTACGCGGGGGAATGAGCAGTTCTTC
clone size: many; V gene: TRBV4-2; D gene: .; J gene: TRBJ1-4; CDR3 protein: CASSLKSAGYEKLFF; CDR3 DNA: TGTGCCAGCAGCCTAAAATCCGCAGGGTACGAAAAACTGTTTTTT
clone size: many; V gene: TRBV29-1; D gene: .; J gene: TRBJ2-7; CDR3 protein: CSVRVSYEQYF; CDR3 DNA: TGCAGCGTTAGAGTTTCCTACGAGCAGTACTTC
clone size: many; V gene: TRBV4-1; D gene: .; J gene: TRBJ2-2; CDR3 protein: CASSQAASANTGELFF; CDR3 DNA: TGCGCCAGCAGCCAAGCCGCCAGCGCGAACACCGGGGAGCTGTTTTTT
clone size: .; V gene: TRBV27; D gene: TRBD1; J gene: TRBJ1-6; CDR3 protein: CASSFSNRGRNSPLHF; CDR3 DNA: TGTGCCAGCAGTTTCTCGAACAGGGGGCGTAATTCACCCCTCCACTTT
clone size: many; V gene: TRBV9; D gene: .; J gene: TRBJ2-3; CDR3 protein: CASSVGWADTQYF; CDR3 DNA: TGTGCCAGCAGCGTAGGCTGGGCCGATACGCAGTATTTT
clone size: many; V gene: TRBV20-1; D gene: .; J gene: TRBJ2-1; CDR3 protein: CSAPLGSYNEQFF; CDR3 DNA: TGCAGTGCGCCTCTGGGTTCCTACAATGAGCAGTTCTTC
clone size: many; V gene: TRBV20-1; D gene: TRBD1; J gene: TRBJ2-7; CDR3 protein: CSAEGQAVYEQYF; CDR3 DNA: TGCAGTGCCGAGGGACAGGCAGTCTACGAGCAGTACTTC
clone size: many; V gene: TRBV6-1; D gene: .; J gene: TRBJ2-7; CDR3 protein: CASRRTAEGVYEQYF; CDR3 DNA: TGTGCCAGCAGACGGACGGCGGAGGGGGTCTACGAGCAGTACTTC
clone size: few; V gene: TRBV30; D gene: TRBD1; J gene: TRBJ1-5; CDR3 protein: CAWGQGFSNQPQHF; CDR3 DNA: TGTGCCTGGGGACAGGGGTTTAGCAATCAGCCCCAGCATTTT
clone size: many; V gene: TRBV20-1; D gene: .; J gene: TRBJ1-6; CDR3 protein: CSAREVVAHF; CDR3 DNA: TGCAGTGCTAGAGAGGTAGTAGCTCACTTT
clone size: .; V gene: TRBV28; D gene: .; J gene: TRBJ2-5; CDR3 protein: CATAPQETQYF; CDR3 DNA: TGTGCCACCGCCCCACAAGAGACCCAGTACTTC
clone size: many; V gene: TRBV6-6; D gene: .; J gene: TRBJ1-6; CDR3 protein: CASSTDASSPLHF; CDR3 DNA: TGTGCCAGCAGTACAGATGCGTCTTCACCCCTCCACTTT
clone size: many; V gene: TRBV20-1; D gene: TRBD2; J gene: TRBJ2-3; CDR3 protein: CSAHGTSGTSTDTQYF; CDR3 DNA: TGCAGTGCCCACGGGACTAGCGGGACAAGCACAGATACGCAGTATTTT
clone size: many; V gene: TRBV4-1; D gene: TRBD1; J gene: TRBJ1-4; CDR3 protein: CASSQVSGTGSTNEKLFF; CDR3 DNA: TGCGCCAGCAGCCAAGTAAGTGGGACAGGCTCAACTAATGAAAAACTGTTTTTT
clone size: many; V gene: TRBV5-6; D gene: .; J gene: TRBJ2-5; CDR3 protein: CASSHLSGGYQETQYF; CDR3 DNA: TGTGCCAGCAGCCACCTTAGTGGGGGTTATCAAGAGACCCAGTACTTC
clone size: many; V gene: TRBV20-1; D gene: .; J gene: TRBJ2-7; CDR3 protein: CSASVLGFYYEQYF; CDR3 DNA: TGCAGTGCTAGCGTCCTAGGTTTTTACTACGAGCAGTACTTC
clone size: many; V gene: TRBV20-1; D gene: .; J gene: TRBJ2-2; CDR3 protein: CSARPGGRWELFF; CDR3 DNA: TGCAGTGCTAGACCCGGAGGGAGATGGGAGCTGTTTTTT
clone size: .; V gene: TRBV7-9; D gene: .; J gene: TRBJ1-1; CDR3 protein: CASSLSDKTEAFF; CDR3 DNA: TGTGCCAGCAGCTTATCAGATAAAACTGAAGCTTTCTTT
clone size: .; V gene: TRBV28; D gene: .; J gene: TRBJ2-3; CDR3 protein: CASRMTPAKRTDTQYF; CDR3 DNA: TGTGCCAGCAGAATGACCCCAGCGAAACGCACAGATACGCAGTATTTT
clone size: many; V gene: TRBV11-2; D gene: .; J gene: TRBJ2-1; CDR3 protein: CAVQYSYNEQFF; CDR3 DNA: TGTGCAGTCCAGTACTCCTACAATGAGCAGTTCTTC
clone size: few; V gene: TRBV2; D gene: .; J gene: TRBJ2-3; CDR3 protein: CASSVTETQGTQYF; CDR3 DNA: TGTGCCAGCAGTGTCACAGAGACTCAGGGTACGCAGTATTTT
clone size: many; V gene: TRBV12-5; D gene: TRBD2; J gene: TRBJ2-1; CDR3 protein: CASGLDLGREGNEQFF; CDR3 DNA: TGTGCTAGTGGTTTGGATCTCGGGCGGGAGGGCAATGAGCAGTTCTTC
clone size: few; V gene: TRBV28; D gene: TRBD2; J gene: TRBJ2-1; CDR3 protein: CASSSLSGGASGVF; CDR3 DNA: TGTGCCAGCAGTTCCCTTAGCGGGGGGGCGAGCGGGGTTTTC